This TCR beta chain was captured by sequencing in a study of shared clonotypes between healthy human individuals. The repertoire was sequenced with immunoSEQ multiplex PCR; TCRdb's copy has only in-frame clones and lacks some. The sample carries some 1,400,000 clones, approximately 96% recorded once. All donors were healthy HIV-negative adults lacking recent acute infections or vaccinations. The receptor was derived from a young man in good health. The sequenced material came from naive CD4+ T cells sorted from blood. Subset given: CD45RA+ positively selected.

CDR3 in DNA: TGTGCCAGCACCCGGACTAGCGGGAGGGGCGAGCAGTACTTC. As protein: CASTRTSGRGEQYF. The chain has TRBV2 and TRBJ2-7; 15 nucleotides line up with TRBD2. The CDR3 contains 14 residues. The germline V gene encodes CDR1 SNHLY and CDR2 FYNNEI. With 7 bases clipped from V and 6 bases from J, the junction kept 4 bases outside the gene matches.